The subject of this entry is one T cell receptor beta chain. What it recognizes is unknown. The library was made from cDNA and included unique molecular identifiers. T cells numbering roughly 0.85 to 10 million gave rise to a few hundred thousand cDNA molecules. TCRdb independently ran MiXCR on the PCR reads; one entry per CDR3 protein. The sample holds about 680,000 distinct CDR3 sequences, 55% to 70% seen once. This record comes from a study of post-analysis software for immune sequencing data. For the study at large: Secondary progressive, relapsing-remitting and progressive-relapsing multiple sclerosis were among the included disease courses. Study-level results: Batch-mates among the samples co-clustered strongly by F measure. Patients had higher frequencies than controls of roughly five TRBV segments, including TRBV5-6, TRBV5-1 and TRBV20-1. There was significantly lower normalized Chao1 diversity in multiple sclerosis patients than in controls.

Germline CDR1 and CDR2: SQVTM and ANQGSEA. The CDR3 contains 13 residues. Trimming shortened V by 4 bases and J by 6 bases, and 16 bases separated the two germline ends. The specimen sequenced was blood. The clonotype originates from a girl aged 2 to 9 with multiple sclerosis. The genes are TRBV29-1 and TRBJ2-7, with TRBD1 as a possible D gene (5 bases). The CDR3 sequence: CSVVRFEGAEQYF. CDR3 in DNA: TGCAGCGTTGTTAGGTTCGAAGGGGCCGAGCAGTACTTC.